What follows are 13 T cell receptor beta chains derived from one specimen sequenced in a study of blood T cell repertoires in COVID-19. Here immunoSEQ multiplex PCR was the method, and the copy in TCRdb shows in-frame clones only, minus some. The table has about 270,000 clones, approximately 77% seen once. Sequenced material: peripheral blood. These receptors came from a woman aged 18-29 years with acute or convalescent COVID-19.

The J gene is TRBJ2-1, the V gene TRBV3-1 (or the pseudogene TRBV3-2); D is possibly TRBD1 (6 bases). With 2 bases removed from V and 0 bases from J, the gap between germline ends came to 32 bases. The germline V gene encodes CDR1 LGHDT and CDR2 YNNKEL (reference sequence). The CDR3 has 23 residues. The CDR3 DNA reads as TGTGCCAGCAGCCAATTTATTTCCCCACATAAGGAGGACAGAGGATCCTCCTACAATGAGCAGTTCTTC. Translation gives CASSQFISPHKEDRGSSYNEQFF.

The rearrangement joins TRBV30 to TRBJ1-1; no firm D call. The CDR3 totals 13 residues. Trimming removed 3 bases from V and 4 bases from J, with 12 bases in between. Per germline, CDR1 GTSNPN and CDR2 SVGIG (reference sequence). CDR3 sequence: CAWSTNPGTEAFF. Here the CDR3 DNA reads TGTGCCTGGAGCACTAATCCCGGCACTGAAGCTTTCTTT.

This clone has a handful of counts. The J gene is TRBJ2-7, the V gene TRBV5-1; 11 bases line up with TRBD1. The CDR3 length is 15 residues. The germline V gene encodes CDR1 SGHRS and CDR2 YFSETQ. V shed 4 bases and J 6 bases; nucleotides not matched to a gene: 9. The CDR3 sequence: CASSGPGQGVLEQYF. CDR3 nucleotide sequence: TGCGCCAGCAGCGGACCGGGACAGGGGGTGCTCGAGCAGTACTTC.

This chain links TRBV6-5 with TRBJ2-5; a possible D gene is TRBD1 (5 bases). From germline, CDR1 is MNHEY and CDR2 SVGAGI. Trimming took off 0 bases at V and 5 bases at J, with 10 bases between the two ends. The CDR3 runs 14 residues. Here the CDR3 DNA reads TGTGCCAGCAGTTACTCAGGGGCGAGCGAGACCCAGTACTTC. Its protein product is CASSYSGASETQYF.

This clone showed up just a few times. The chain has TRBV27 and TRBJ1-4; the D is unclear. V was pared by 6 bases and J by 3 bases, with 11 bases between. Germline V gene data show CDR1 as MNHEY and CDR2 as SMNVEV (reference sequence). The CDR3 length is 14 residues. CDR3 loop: CASSAFAANEKLFF. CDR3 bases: TGTGCCAGCAGCGCTTTTGCAGCTAATGAAAAACTGTTTTTT. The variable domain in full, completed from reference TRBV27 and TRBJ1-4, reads EAQVTQNPRYLITVTGKKLTVTCSQNMNHEYMSWYRQDPGLGLRQIYYSMNVEVTDKGDVPEGYKVSRKEKRNFPLILESPSPNQTSLYFCASSAFAANEKLFFGSGTQLSVL.

The CDR3 loop is CASSGPTGDGYTF. The CDR3 DNA sequence: TGTGCCAGCAGCGGACCGACAGGGGATGGCTACACCTTC. The chain is built from TRBV14 and TRBJ1-2; 8 nucleotides line up with TRBD1. Looked up from germline, CDR1 is SGHDN and CDR2 is FVKESK. V trimming: 5 bases; J trimming: 6 bases; junction bases outside the gene matches: 5. This CDR3 has 13 amino acids.

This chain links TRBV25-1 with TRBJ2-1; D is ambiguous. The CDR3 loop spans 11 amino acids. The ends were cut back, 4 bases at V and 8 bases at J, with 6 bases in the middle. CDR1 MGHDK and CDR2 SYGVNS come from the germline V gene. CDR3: CASSVSHEQFF. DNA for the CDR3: TGTGCCAGCAGTGTTAGTCATGAGCAGTTCTTC. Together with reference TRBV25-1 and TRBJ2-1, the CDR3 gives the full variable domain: EADIYQTPRYLVIGTGKKITLECSQTMGHDKMYWYQQDPGMELHLIHYSYGVNSTEKGDLSSESTVSRIRTEHFPLTLESARPSHTSQYLCASSVSHEQFFGPGTRLTVL.

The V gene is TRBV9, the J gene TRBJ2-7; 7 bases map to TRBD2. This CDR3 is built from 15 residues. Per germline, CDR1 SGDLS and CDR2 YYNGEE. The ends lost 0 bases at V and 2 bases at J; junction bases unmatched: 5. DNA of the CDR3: TGTGCCAGCAGCGTAGCCTCAGCGGGACCCTACGAGCAGTACTTC. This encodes CASSVASAGPYEQYF.

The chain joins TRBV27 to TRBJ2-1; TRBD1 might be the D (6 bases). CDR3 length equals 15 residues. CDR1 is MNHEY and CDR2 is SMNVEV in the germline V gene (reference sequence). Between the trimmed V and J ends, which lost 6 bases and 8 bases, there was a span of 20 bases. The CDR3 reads CASSSGQPGAHEQFF. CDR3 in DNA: TGTGCCAGCAGCTCCGGACAGCCAGGGGCGCATGAGCAGTTCTTC.

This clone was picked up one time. The CDR3 reads CASSLRESEGYTF. The DNA of the CDR3 is TGCGCCAGCAGCTTGAGGGAGTCGGAAGGCTACACCTTC. The chain has TRBV5-1 and TRBJ1-2, with no clear D. Germline V gene lookup returns CDR1 SGHRS and CDR2 YFSETQ. Trimming pared 1 base from V and 8 bases from J, leaving 12 bases between. The length of the CDR3 is 13 residues.

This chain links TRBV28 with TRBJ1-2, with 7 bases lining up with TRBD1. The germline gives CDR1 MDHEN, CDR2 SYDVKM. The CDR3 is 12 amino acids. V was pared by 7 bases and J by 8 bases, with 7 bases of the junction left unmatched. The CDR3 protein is CASTITGEGYTF. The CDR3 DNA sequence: TGTGCCAGCACCATAACAGGGGAAGGCTACACCTTC.

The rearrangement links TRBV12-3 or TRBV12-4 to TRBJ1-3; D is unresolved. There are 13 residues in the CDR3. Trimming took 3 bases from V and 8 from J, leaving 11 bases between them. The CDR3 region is CASSLVGSDTIYF. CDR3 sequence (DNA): TGTGCCAGCAGTTTGGTGGGCTCAGACACCATATATTTT.

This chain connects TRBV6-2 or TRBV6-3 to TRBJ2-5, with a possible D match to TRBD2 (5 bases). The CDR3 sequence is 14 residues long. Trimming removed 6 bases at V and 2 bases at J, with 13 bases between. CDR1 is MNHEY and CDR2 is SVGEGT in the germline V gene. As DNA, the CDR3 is TGTGCCAGCAGCTTCGGGGTGACGCAAGAGACCCAGTACTTC. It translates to CASSFGVTQETQYF.